The 4 T cell receptor beta chains below come from one sample, sequenced in a study of cytomegalovirus exposure and HLA in healthy donors. Primers: 60 Vbeta forward and 13 Jbeta reverse. Using immunoSEQ multiplex PCR, the repertoire was profiled, and TCRdb retains in-frame clones only, with some absent. The repertoire has about 130,000 clones, roughly 79% of them found once; the top ten carry about 1.8%. The sequencing input was PBMCs. These TCRs come from a woman aged 50 to 60 in good health and CMV-seronegative.

The chain uses TRBV6-1 and TRBJ2-1, with a weak D call TRBD2 (6 bases). CDR1 MNHNS and CDR2 SASEGT come from the germline V gene. CDR3 length: 16 amino acids. With 4 bases removed from V and 4 bases from J, the gap between germline ends came to 17 bases. The CDR3 region is CASSVAHGRAYNEQFF. The CDR3 DNA reads TGTGCCAGCAGTGTGGCGCACGGGAGAGCTTACAATGAGCAGTTCTTC.

This clone was seen a few times. The chain is built from TRBV18 and TRBJ1-1, with D unresolved. This CDR3 spans 14 amino acids. Germline V gives CDR1 KGHSH, CDR2 LQKENI. Trimming cost V 3 bases and J 3 bases, with 11 bases left between them. The CDR3 protein is CASSPFKEDTEAFF. DNA of the CDR3: TGTGCCAGCTCACCTTTTAAAGAGGACACTGAAGCTTTCTTT.

This chain joins TRBV15 and TRBJ1-1; tentative D call: TRBD1 (6 bases). V gave up 0 bases and J gave up 4 bases, with 18 bases separating them. The CDR3 runs 17 residues. The germline V gene encodes CDR1 LNHNV and CDR2 YYDKDF (reference sequence). The CDR3 bases are TGTGCCACCAGCAGAGATCCCGGGGGGGCAGGGGTCACTGAAGCTTTCTTT. Translated: CATSRDPGGAGVTEAFF.

This chain connects TRBV4-3 to TRBJ1-2, with 9 nucleotides matching TRBD1. Germline V CDR1 and CDR2: LGHNA, YSLEER. V shed 6 bases, J shed 0 bases, and the junction held 5 bases outside the gene matches. The CDR3 contains 15 residues. The CDR3 here is CASSKGQGANYGYTF. CDR3 DNA: TGCGCCAGCAGTAAGGGACAGGGAGCTAACTATGGCTACACCTTC.